The T cell receptor (beta chain) described here comes from a study of T cells in localized non-small cell lung cancer. Findings of the study overall: Sequence data derive from only one tumor region, so heterogeneity remains possible. Longer overall survival associated with higher blood T cell density; shorter survival with higher adjacent-lung clonality.

In its sample, this clone was seen a few times. What it recognizes is unknown. Between the trimmed V and J ends, which lost 3 bases and 3 bases, there was a span of 11 bases. The CDR3 extends over 14 amino acids. The V gene's germline CDR1 is SGHNT and CDR2 YENEEA. Data came from immunoSEQ multiplex PCR; TCRdb stores just in-frame clones and leaves some out. The table records thousands of clones, about a fifth of them present only once. The chain recombines TRBV11-3 with TRBJ2-5; D is ambiguous. This clonotype originated in a woman aged 35 to 75 with stage III squamous cell lung carcinoma. Sequences were derived from lung tumor tissue, sampled before any cancer treatment. The CDR3, as DNA: TGTGCCAGCAGCTTGACAAACCGTAAAGAGACCCAGTACTTC. Its protein product is CASSLTNRKETQYF. Full variable domain (remainder filled in from reference TRBV11-3 and TRBJ2-5): EAGVVQSPRYKIIEKKQPVAFWCNPISGHNTLYWYLQNLGQGPELLIRYENEEAVDDSQLPKDRFSAERLKGVDSTLKIQPAELGDSAVYLCASSLTNRKETQYFGPGTRLLVL.